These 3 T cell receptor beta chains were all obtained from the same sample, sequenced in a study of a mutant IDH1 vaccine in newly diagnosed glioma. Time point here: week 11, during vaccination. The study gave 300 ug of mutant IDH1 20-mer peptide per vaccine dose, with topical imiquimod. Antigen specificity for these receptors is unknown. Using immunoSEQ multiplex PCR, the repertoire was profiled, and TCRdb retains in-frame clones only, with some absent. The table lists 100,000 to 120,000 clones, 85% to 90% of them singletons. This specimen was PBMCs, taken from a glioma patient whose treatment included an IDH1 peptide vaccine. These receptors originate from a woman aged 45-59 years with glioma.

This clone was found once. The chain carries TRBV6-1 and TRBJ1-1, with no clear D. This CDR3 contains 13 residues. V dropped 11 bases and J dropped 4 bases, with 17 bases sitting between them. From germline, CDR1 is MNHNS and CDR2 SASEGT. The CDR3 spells CAGRRVSSTEAFF. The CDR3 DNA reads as TGTGCCGGCCGCCGGGTATCAAGCACTGAAGCTTTCTTT.

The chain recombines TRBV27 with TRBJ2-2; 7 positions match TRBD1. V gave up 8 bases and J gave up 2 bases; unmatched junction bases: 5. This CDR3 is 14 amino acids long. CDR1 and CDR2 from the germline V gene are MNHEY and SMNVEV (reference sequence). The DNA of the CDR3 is TGTGCCAGCTCCCGGACAGGAAACACCGGGGAGCTGTTTTTT. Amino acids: CASSRTGNTGELFF.

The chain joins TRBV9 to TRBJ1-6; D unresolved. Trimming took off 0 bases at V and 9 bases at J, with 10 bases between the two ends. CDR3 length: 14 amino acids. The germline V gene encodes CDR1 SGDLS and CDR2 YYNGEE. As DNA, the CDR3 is TGTGCCAGCAGCGTAGAAGGGATGGGTTCACCCCTCCACTTT. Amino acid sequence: CASSVEGMGSPLHF.